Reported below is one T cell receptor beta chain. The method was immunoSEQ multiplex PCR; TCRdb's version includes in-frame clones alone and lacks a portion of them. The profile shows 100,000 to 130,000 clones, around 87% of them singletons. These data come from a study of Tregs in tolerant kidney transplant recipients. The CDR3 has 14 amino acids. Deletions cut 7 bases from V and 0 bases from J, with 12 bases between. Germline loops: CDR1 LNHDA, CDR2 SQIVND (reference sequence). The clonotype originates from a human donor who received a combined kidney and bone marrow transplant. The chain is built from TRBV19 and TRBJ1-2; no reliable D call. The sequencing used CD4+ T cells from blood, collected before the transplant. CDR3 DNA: TGTGCCAGTATAGGACCGACTACTAACTATGGCTACACCTTC. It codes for CASIGPTTNYGYTF. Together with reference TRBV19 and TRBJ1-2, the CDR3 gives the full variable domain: DGGITQSPKYLFRKEGQNVTLSCEQNLNHDAMYWYRQDPGQGLRLIYYSQIVNDFQKGDIAEGYSVSREKKESFPLTVTSAQKNPTAFYLCASIGPTTNYGYTFGSGTRLTVV.